This T cell receptor (beta chain) was sequenced during a study of regulatory T cells in long-lasting Graves disease (dated by TCRdb to about 2021). Context from the whole study: Persistent Graves' disease was defined as persistently positive TSH receptor autoantibodies together with antithyroid drug treatment for over 5 years. Persistent Graves' disease patients in the clinical cohort had taken antithyroid drugs for approximately 9.5 years on average. The study was conducted in China and was registered as a clinical trial. Peripheral blood TCR sequencing and RNA sequencing compared persistent Graves' disease patients with newly diagnosed Graves' disease patients. A total of about 35 samples underwent TCR sequencing: around 13 from persistent and roughly 20 from newly diagnosed Graves' disease patients. What the work shows at the level of the full study, not this receptor alone: A larger number of public clonotypes was shared among persistent patients (fewer than 3,000) than among newly diagnosed patients (around 870). Peripheral blood alone was examined, since thyroid tissue, which constituted the primary lesion, could not be accessed. The small sample size was acknowledged by the authors as a limitation that may reduce accuracy. Sequencing and analysis were restricted to the TCR beta chain. Preferential use of TRBV28, TRBJ1-2 and TRBJ2-5 was observed in persistent disease, whereas TRBV20-1 and TRBJ2-1 were favored in newly diagnosed disease. Persistent Graves' disease patients showed lower TCR Shannon entropy and fewer highly expanded clones than newly diagnosed patients, suggesting clonal expansion.

This sample's time point label indicates: persistent/refractory GD, antithyroid drugs over 5 years with positive TRAb. For both TCR sequencing and RNA sequencing, RNA was extracted from PBMCs in TRIzol. The diagnosis of Graves' disease followed American Thyroid Association guidelines. Patients were recruited from an endocrinology department in Xi'an, China. Each patient gave about 8.1 milliliters of peripheral blood, collected in an EDTA anticoagulant tube. PBMCs were isolated by Ficoll Paque Plus density gradient separation without further T cell sorting. An Agilent 2100 Bioanalyzer and agarose gel were used to check RNA quality, and a NanoDrop 2000 was used to measure RNA concentration. The library was produced with multiplex PCR. Sequencing used an Illumina HiSeq 4000. To build TCR beta libraries, CDR3 regions were amplified by Arm-PCR using iRepertoire HTBI primers. PCR products were gel purified before sequencing. As for the authors' bioinformatics: Gene usage analysis of CDR3 amino acid clonotypes used the 60 to 80 TRBV and around 13 TRBJ segments found across samples. COPE and FqMerger were used to merge the filtered high-quality paired reads into contigs. Contigs were aligned with BLAST to IMGT TRBV, TRBD and TRBJ reference genes, and CDR3 was defined per IMGT. Clonotypes above 0.1% frequency were classified as highly expanded clones. Shannon entropy served as the measure of repertoire diversity, while the Gini coefficient captured V-J evenness. Public clonotypes were defined as clonotypes shared by more than one individual. TCRdb redid the processing of the public reads, applying fastp at Q25 and MiXCR, and retained in-frame beta chains. Records with the same CDR3 protein are collapsed into one entry carrying the most frequent genes and DNA. The V and J calls reflect TCRdb's pipeline rather than the authors' work. The sample table records 700,000 or so distinct CDR3 sequences; around 30% of these occur just once. The ten largest make up 42% of the sample.

The germline V gene provides CDR1 SQVTM and CDR2 ANQGSEA. V drops 2 bases and J drops 6 bases, leaving 7 bases in between. The CDR3 contains 11 residues, cysteine and phenylalanine counted. The DNA shown is the 33-base CDR3, in frame from base 1. This clonotype was observed many times. The antigen this receptor binds is unknown. No base quality values were provided; no much bigger clone lies one nucleotide off. The source was peripheral blood mononuclear cells (PBMCs), collected when the disease was refractory, from a patient treated with antithyroid drugs. The rearrangement joined TRBV29-1 to TRBJ1-2; the D gene identity is not certain. The receptor was isolated from a female donor with Graves disease. The CDR3 corresponds to CSVERGNGYTF. The DNA sequence is TGCAGCGTTGAACGGGGAAATGGCTACACCTTC.